Listed below are T cell receptor beta chains from one sample, sequenced in a study of shared clonotypes between healthy human individuals. Assay used: immunoSEQ multiplex PCR; TCRdb lists only in-frame clones, some missing. The sample includes about 1 million clones, approximately 76% of them seen just once. Sequencing was performed on memory CD4+ T cells sorted from blood. The receptor source for this set is a young man in good health. CDR3s include the opening cysteine and the closing phenylalanine or tryptophan. Fields, in order: V gene, clone size, D gene, J gene, CDR3 protein, CDR3 DNA. The D gene is left open where the match is weak. Clone size is stated in some rows and not others, as once, few, many or a class when expanded.

v_gene: TRBV5-1
abundance: -
d_gene: -
j_gene: TRBJ1-2
CDR3aa: CASSLLGDYGYTF
CDR3nt: TGCGCCAGCAGCTTGCTAGGGGACTATGGCTACACCTTC

v_gene: TRBV10-3
abundance: -
d_gene: TRBD2
j_gene: TRBJ2-5
CDR3aa: CASTAGGETQYF
CDR3nt: TGTGCCAGCACTGCGGGAGGCGAGACCCAGTACTTC

v_gene: TRBV5-1
abundance: -
d_gene: TRBD1
j_gene: TRBJ2-1
CDR3aa: CASSMDRGLGEQFF
CDR3nt: TGCGCCAGCAGCATGGACAGGGGGCTTGGTGAGCAGTTCTTC

v_gene: TRBV6-6
abundance: once
d_gene: -
j_gene: TRBJ2-7
CDR3aa: CASSYLRSSYEQYF
CDR3nt: TGTGCCAGCAGTTACTTGCGGAGCTCCTACGAGCAGTACTTC

v_gene: TRBV2
abundance: -
d_gene: TRBD1
j_gene: TRBJ2-5
CDR3aa: CASSKDREETQYF
CDR3nt: TGTGCCAGCAGTAAGGACAGGGAAGAGACCCAGTACTTC

v_gene: TRBV6-6
abundance: -
d_gene: -
j_gene: TRBJ1-5
CDR3aa: CASSYSAGDQPQHF
CDR3nt: TGTGCCAGCAGTTACTCGGCAGGGGATCAGCCCCAGCATTTT

v_gene: TRBV5-5
abundance: -
d_gene: -
j_gene: TRBJ2-7
CDR3aa: CASSSFRFSYEQYF
CDR3nt: TGTGCCAGCAGCTCTTTTCGGTTCTCCTACGAGCAGTACTTC

v_gene: TRBV6-5
abundance: few
d_gene: -
j_gene: TRBJ1-6
CDR3aa: CASSYNQNSPLHF
CDR3nt: TGTGCCAGCAGTTACAACCAAAATTCACCCCTCCACTTT

v_gene: TRBV13
abundance: -
d_gene: TRBD1
j_gene: TRBJ1-1
CDR3aa: CASSQLQGASDRAEAFF
CDR3nt: TGTGCCAGCAGCCAGCTACAGGGGGCGTCGGACAGAGCTGAAGCTTTCTTT

v_gene: TRBV30
abundance: once
d_gene: TRBD1
j_gene: TRBJ1-6
CDR3aa: CAWRRDRVNSPLHF
CDR3nt: TGTGCCTGGAGAAGGGACAGGGTTAATTCACCCCTCCACTTT

v_gene: TRBV7-9
abundance: -
d_gene: -
j_gene: TRBJ2-3
CDR3aa: CASIGASTDTQYF
CDR3nt: TGTGCCAGCATCGGAGCGAGCACAGATACGCAGTATTTT

v_gene: TRBV5-6
abundance: many
d_gene: -
j_gene: TRBJ2-5
CDR3aa: CASSLGTAGQETQYF
CDR3nt: TGTGCCAGCAGCTTGGGGACAGCAGGACAAGAGACCCAGTACTTC

v_gene: TRBV25-1
abundance: -
d_gene: TRBD1
j_gene: TRBJ1-1
CDR3aa: CASRRQGTGTEAFF
CDR3nt: TGTGCCAGCAGAAGACAGGGAACTGGAACTGAAGCTTTCTTT

v_gene: TRBV30
abundance: once
d_gene: TRBD1
j_gene: TRBJ2-3
CDR3aa: CAWSIARGHDTQYF
CDR3nt: TGTGCCTGGAGTATAGCGAGGGGGCATGATACGCAGTATTTT

v_gene: TRBV11-2
abundance: -
d_gene: TRBD1
j_gene: TRBJ2-5
CDR3aa: CASRPGTGPVETQYF
CDR3nt: TGTGCCAGCAGGCCTGGGACAGGGCCGGTGGAGACCCAGTACTTC

v_gene: TRBV6-6
abundance: once
d_gene: -
j_gene: TRBJ1-1
CDR3aa: CASTLTRANTEAFF
CDR3nt: TGTGCCAGCACCTTGACAAGGGCGAACACTGAAGCTTTCTTT

v_gene: TRBV6-9
abundance: -
d_gene: -
j_gene: TRBJ2-5
CDR3aa: CARALGAWKETQYF
CDR3nt: TGTGCCAGGGCCCTCGGGGCTTGGAAAGAGACCCAGTACTTC

v_gene: TRBV6-1
abundance: -
d_gene: -
j_gene: TRBJ2-1
CDR3aa: CASSGRLVGSYNEQFF
CDR3nt: TGTGCCAGCAGTGGGAGACTAGTGGGCTCCTACAATGAGCAGTTCTTC

v_gene: TRBV14
abundance: once
d_gene: TRBD2
j_gene: TRBJ2-5
CDR3aa: CASSPRTSGMETQYF
CDR3nt: TGTGCCAGCAGCCCGCGGACTAGCGGGATGGAGACCCAGTACTTC

v_gene: TRBV4-1
abundance: -
d_gene: -
j_gene: TRBJ2-3
CDR3aa: CASSQDPGVPTDTQYF
CDR3nt: TGCGCCAGCAGCCAAGATCCAGGGGTCCCCACAGATACGCAGTATTTT

v_gene: TRBV20-1
abundance: -
d_gene: -
j_gene: TRBJ2-7
CDR3aa: CSASGPYEQYF
CDR3nt: TGCAGTGCCTCGGGGCCCTACGAGCAGTACTTC

v_gene: TRBV6-5
abundance: -
d_gene: -
j_gene: TRBJ2-6
CDR3aa: CASSYLSQTGANVLTF
CDR3nt: TGTGCCAGCAGTTACCTTTCCCAAACCGGGGCCAACGTCCTGACTTTC

v_gene: TRBV6-6
abundance: once
d_gene: -
j_gene: TRBJ1-3
CDR3aa: CASSYTATSGNTIYF
CDR3nt: TGTGCCAGCAGTTACACGGCGACCTCTGGAAACACCATATATTTT

v_gene: TRBV7-2
abundance: once
d_gene: TRBD1
j_gene: TRBJ1-2
CDR3aa: CASSLQGANYGYTF
CDR3nt: TGTGCCAGCAGCCTACAGGGGGCAAACTATGGCTACACCTTC

v_gene: TRBV28
abundance: -
d_gene: -
j_gene: TRBJ1-1
CDR3aa: CASSLAPGSGIDTEAFF
CDR3nt: TGTGCCAGCAGTTTAGCGCCTGGGTCTGGAATCGACACTGAAGCTTTCTTT

v_gene: TRBV28
abundance: -
d_gene: TRBD1
j_gene: TRBJ2-1
CDR3aa: CASSRQGQGHNEQFF
CDR3nt: TGTGCCAGCAGCCGCCAGGGACAGGGCCACAATGAGCAGTTCTTC

v_gene: TRBV5-1
abundance: -
d_gene: -
j_gene: TRBJ1-1
CDR3aa: CASSLTGYMNTEAFF
CDR3nt: TGCGCCAGCAGCTTGACAGGGTACATGAACACTGAAGCTTTCTTT

v_gene: TRBV19
abundance: many
d_gene: -
j_gene: TRBJ1-6
CDR3aa: CASRYPGTINSPLHF
CDR3nt: TGTGCCAGTAGATACCCGGGAACTATAAATTCACCCCTCCACTTT

v_gene: TRBV25-1
abundance: -
d_gene: -
j_gene: TRBJ2-1
CDR3aa: CASSAPKISEQFF
CDR3nt: TGTGCCAGCAGTGCCCCGAAAATTAGTGAGCAGTTCTTC

v_gene: TRBV30
abundance: -
d_gene: -
j_gene: TRBJ2-5
CDR3aa: CAWRGGARSETQYF
CDR3nt: TGTGCCTGGAGGGGGGGGGCCCGGAGTGAGACCCAGTACTTC

v_gene: TRBV5-4
abundance: -
d_gene: -
j_gene: TRBJ1-4
CDR3aa: CASSLGQGGNEKLFF
CDR3nt: TGTGCCAGCAGCTTGGGGCAGGGAGGGAATGAAAAACTGTTTTTT

v_gene: TRBV5-6
abundance: -
d_gene: -
j_gene: TRBJ1-1
CDR3aa: CASSYLTEAFF
CDR3nt: TGTGCCAGCAGCTACCTTACTGAAGCTTTCTTT

v_gene: TRBV7-8
abundance: -
d_gene: -
j_gene: TRBJ2-7
CDR3aa: CASSFNPVSEQYF
CDR3nt: TGTGCCAGCAGCTTCAATCCTGTGTCGGAGCAGTACTTC

v_gene: TRBV10-3
abundance: -
d_gene: -
j_gene: TRBJ1-1
CDR3aa: CAISPGVGVTEAFF
CDR3nt: TGTGCCATCAGTCCAGGGGTAGGAGTCACTGAAGCTTTCTTT

v_gene: TRBV5-6
abundance: few
d_gene: TRBD1
j_gene: TRBJ2-7
CDR3aa: CASIIQGQGSREQYF
CDR3nt: TGTGCCAGCATCATCCAGGGACAGGGGTCTCGGGAGCAGTACTTC

v_gene: TRBV6-5
abundance: -
d_gene: TRBD2
j_gene: TRBJ2-1
CDR3aa: CASSRLAGGSVF
CDR3nt: TGTGCCAGCAGTCGACTAGCGGGAGGGTCAGTCTTC

v_gene: TRBV28
abundance: -
d_gene: TRBD1
j_gene: TRBJ2-4
CDR3aa: CASTLQGARNIQYF
CDR3nt: TGTGCCAGCACCCTCCAGGGGGCTAGAAACATTCAGTACTTC